The rows below give T cell receptor beta chains drawn from one sample of a study of metastatic and nonmetastatic thyroid tumors. TCRdb reanalyzed the PCR reads via MiXCR. The table includes approximately 8,400 clones, over 35% detected once. Source material: tumor tissue. These receptors all stem from a male donor with papillary thyroid cancer or a benign thyroid nodule (not recorded which). Some clones in this sample may be carry-over from other donors' samples. Both conserved end residues are part of each CDR3. Each record gives: CDR3 length, V gene, clone size, D gene, J gene, CDR3 DNA, CDR3 protein. D genes are given only for firm matches. Size is omitted from some rows. Given values are once, few, many or a class for expanded clones.

>15|TRBV20-1|.|.|TRBJ1-1
TGCAGTGCTAGAGGTTCCGGACGGTTGAACACTGAAGCTTTCTTT
CSARGSGRLNTEAFF
>18|TRBV4-1|.|.|TRBJ1-5
TGCGCCAGCAGCCACGCAGGGTTTGATTATGCGGGCAATCAGCCCCAGCATTTT
CASSHAGFDYAGNQPQHF
>15|TRBV6-1|few|TRBD1|TRBJ2-7
TGTGCCAGCAAGGGGGCCGGGACAAGCGGCTACGAGCAGTACTTC
CASKGAGTSGYEQYF
>14|TRBV5-1|.|.|TRBJ2-7
TGCGCCAGCAGCTTGGCCGCCGGGGGATACGAGCAGTACTTC
CASSLAAGGYEQYF
>15|TRBV24-1|few|.|TRBJ2-5
TGTGCCACCAGTGATTTGGTACGGACTCAAGAGACCCAGTACTTC
CATSDLVRTQETQYF
>13|TRBV20-1|.|.|TRBJ2-2
TGCAGTGCTTCCAGGATTAACACCGGGGAGCTGTTTTTT
CSASRINTGELFF
>13|TRBV14|.|.|TRBJ2-7
TGTGCCAGCAGCCGGGGGACACTCTACGAGCAGTACTTC
CASSRGTLYEQYF
>17|TRBV13|.|TRBD1|TRBJ2-7
TGTGCCAGCAGCTTAGATGGGGCGGCAGGGGGCTTCTACGAGCAGTACTTC
CASSLDGAAGGFYEQYF
>13|TRBV20-1|.|TRBD2|TRBJ2-3
TGCAGTGCTGGGGGGACTAGCGCCAATACGCAGTATTTT
CSAGGTSANTQYF
>13|TRBV11-2|.|.|TRBJ1-6
TGTGCCAGCAGCTTAGGCGGCGGTTCACCCCTCCACTTT
CASSLGGGSPLHF
>15|TRBV24-1|.|TRBD1|TRBJ2-7
TGTGCCACCAGTGATTCGCGGGACAGGGGCTACGACCGGTACTTC
CATSDSRDRGYDRYF
>15|TRBV28|.|.|TRBJ1-6
TGTGCCAGCAGTTTTAGGACACCTCCTAATTCACCCCTCCACTTT
CASSFRTPPNSPLHF